This T cell receptor beta chain was identified during a study of cytomegalovirus exposure and HLA in healthy donors. Points from the study as a whole: Reports showed the classifier diagnosing cytomegalovirus status with high specificity and sensitivity. Across donors, most TCRs were seen rarely, yet some public ones were widespread. According to a later analysis, TCR clusters from the first cohort tended to co-occur in the roughly 110 validation repertoires.

Germline CDR1 reads MNHEY; CDR2 reads SVGAGI. V lost 6 bases to trimming and J lost 3 bases; unmatched junction nucleotides: 7. This CDR3 is built from 14 residues. In the case of this clone: Its target is not known.

Only in-frame clones appear in the TCRdb table, and some are missing; sequencing was by immunoSEQ multiplex PCR. This sample yields 150,000 or so clones, of which approximately 87% are seen a single time; roughly 1.4% belongs to the top ten. The V and J genes are TRBV6-5 and TRBJ1-1; 7 positions match TRBD1. This TCR was sampled from a woman in her twenties or thirties in good health and CMV-seronegative. Sequenced material: PBMCs. The CDR3 sequence: CASRNRGRDTEAFF. CDR3 DNA: TGTGCCAGCAGGAACAGGGGTCGAGACACTGAAGCTTTCTTT.